Sequencing of this TCR beta chain was carried out in a study of CD4 T cells in relation to SARS-CoV-2 and coronaviruses. Background on the study: Shared crossreactive spike epitopes were mapped to their HLA restriction. Broader study findings: Monoreactive clones expanded significantly more to SARS-CoV-2 than crossreactive clones did.

CDR3 length: 16 amino acids. V was shortened by 0 bases and J by 1 base, with 13 bases between the two germline ends. Germline lookup yields CDR1 LGHNA and CDR2 YNFKEQ. This clone showed up just a few times. Its antigen is not identified. Clones were read by immunoSEQ multiplex PCR, and TCRdb kept only the in-frame ones, dropping some. The profile shows some 44,000 clones, about 80% of them singletons. The chain combines TRBV4-2 with TRBJ2-7, with D possibly matching TRBD1 (5 bases). The TCR was taken from an adult with COVID-19. The sample comprised naive CD4+ T cells from PBMCs, cultured in vitro. As to subset: naive CD4+ T cells isolated by negative enrichment. For the CDR3, the DNA is TGTGCCAGCAGCCAAGAAGAAGGGGTCCCGTCCTACGAGCAGTACTTC. Translated: CASSQEEGVPSYEQYF.